The T cell receptor (beta chain) described here comes from a study of cytomegalovirus exposure and HLA in healthy donors. Findings of the study overall: A previous analysis found most TCR beta V segments productive roughly 87% or roughly 30% of the time.

Both 60 Vbeta primers and 13 Jbeta primers went into the PCR. The method was immunoSEQ multiplex PCR; TCRdb's version includes in-frame clones alone and lacks a portion of them. The sample table sets out tens of thousands of clones. This CDR3 comprises 16 residues. Germline V gene sequence: CDR1 LNHDA, CDR2 SQIVND (reference sequence). Losses at the gene ends were 4 bases for V and 3 bases for J; bases not matched to a gene: 6. On this clone itself: Its specificity is unknown.

The specimen was PBMCs. This chain links TRBV19 with TRBJ1-1, with TRBD1 matching over 12 bases. The clonotype comes from a woman aged 25 to 45 in good health and CMV-seronegative. CDR3 bases: TGTGCCAGTAGTACCCGGGACAGGGGGCGCGACACTGAAGCTTTCTTT. It specifies CASSTRDRGRDTEAFF.